The 27 T cell receptor beta chains below all came from one sample that was sequenced in a study of cytomegalovirus exposure and HLA in healthy donors. The PCR was carried out with 60 Vbeta primers and 13 Jbeta primers. Some clones are missing from TCRdb's copy, which holds only in-frame ones; the method was immunoSEQ multiplex PCR. The data hold some 120,000 clones, with 78% observed a single time. Material for sequencing was PBMCs. The source is a man aged 35 to 55 in good health and CMV-seronegative.

This rearrangement joins TRBV9 to TRBJ2-3, with D possibly being TRBD2 (6 bases). In germline, CDR1 is SGDLS, CDR2 YYNGEE. The ends were cut back, 3 bases at V and 4 bases at J, with 18 bases in the middle. The CDR3 totals 16 residues. The CDR3 loop reads CASSGAPTSSSDTQYF. In nucleotides, the CDR3 is TGTGCCAGCAGCGGAGCTCCCACTAGCAGTTCAGATACGCAGTATTTT.

The chain uses TRBV5-8 and TRBJ1-2; D is perhaps TRBD1 (5 bases). Trimming removed 0 bases at V and 3 bases at J, with 12 bases between. The germline gives CDR1 SGHTS, CDR2 YDEGEE. The CDR3 length is 15 residues. CDR3 nucleotides: TGTGCCAGCAGCTTGGAGGTCCAGGGTGACTATGGCTACACCTTC. It encodes CASSLEVQGDYGYTF. Together with reference TRBV5-8 and TRBJ1-2, the CDR3 gives the full variable domain: EAGVTQSPTHLIKTRGQQATLRCSPISGHTSVYWYQQALGLGLQFLLWYDEGEERNRGNFPPRFSGRQFPNYSSELNVNALELEDSALYLCASSLEVQGDYGYTFGSGTRLTVV.

This clone turned up a few times. J is TRBJ2-5 and V is TRBV15; 12 nucleotides line up with TRBD1. Germline CDR1 and CDR2: LNHNV and YYDKDF (reference sequence). This CDR3 has 15 amino acids. V gave up 6 bases and J gave up 5 bases; unmatched junction bases: 7. The CDR3, as DNA: TGTGCCACCAGGTCGGGACAGGGGGCTCGGGAGACCCAGTACTTC. This translates into CATRSGQGARETQYF.

V and J are TRBV2 and TRBJ2-7; maybe TRBD1 (7 bases). There are 14 residues in the CDR3. V lost 8 bases, J lost 6 bases, and 20 bases lay in between. Germline CDR1 reads SNHLY; CDR2 reads FYNNEI. The CDR3 sequence: CASRRQGGVVEQYF. As DNA, the CDR3 is TGTGCCAGCCGAAGACAGGGAGGTGTAGTCGAGCAGTACTTC.

The genes are TRBV30 and TRBJ2-7; 7 nucleotides match TRBD1. Germline CDR1 is GTSNPN and CDR2 is SVGIG (reference sequence). The CDR3 loop spans 13 amino acids. V trimming: 0 bases; J trimming: 5 bases; junction bases outside the gene matches: 4. The CDR3 reads CAWSVGRGNEQYF. CDR3 DNA: TGTGCCTGGAGTGTTGGCAGGGGGAACGAGCAGTACTTC. Together with reference TRBV30 and TRBJ2-7, the CDR3 gives the full variable domain: SQTIHQWPATLVQPVGSPLSLECTVEGTSNPNLYWYRQAAGRGLQLLFYSVGIGQISSEVPQNLSASRPQDRQFILSSKKLLLSDSGFYLCAWSVGRGNEQYFGPGTRLTVT.

The V and J genes are TRBV12-5 and TRBJ1-2; no clear D. V was clipped by 0 bases and J by 5 bases, with 7 bases between them. The CDR3 covers 13 residues. Germline V CDR1 and CDR2: LGHNT, FRNRAP. The CDR3 DNA is TGTGCTAGTGGTTTGGTGGCAGAATATGGCTACACCTTC. Translated, it gives CASGLVAEYGYTF.

This chain links TRBV7-9 with TRBJ1-6; TRBD1 is a possible D gene (6 bases). V lost 4 bases and J lost 4, with 17 bases in between. The CDR3 runs 17 residues. Germline V gene lookup returns CDR1 SEHNR and CDR2 FQNEAQ (reference sequence). CDR3 in amino acids: CASSSGGQGLYNSPLHF. The CDR3 coding sequence is TGTGCCAGCAGCTCAGGAGGTCAGGGGCTATATAATTCACCCCTCCACTTT.

The V and J genes are TRBV18 and TRBJ2-5; 7 bases are a match to TRBD1. The CDR3 is made up of 13 amino acids. Trimming took 4 bases from V and 1 from J; bases not matched to a gene: 0. Germline values: CDR1 KGHSH, CDR2 LQKENI. The CDR3 loop is CASSRDSQETQYF. The DNA for the CDR3 is TGTGCCAGCTCACGGGACAGCCAAGAGACCCAGTACTTC.

The V gene is TRBV4-3, the J gene TRBJ2-1; TRBD2 matches at 13 bases. With V trimmed by 4 bases and J by 9 bases, 9 bases remained unmatched. Germline-derived CDR1 and CDR2 are LGHNA and YSLEER. The CDR3 is made up of 16 amino acids. CDR3 amino acids: CASSLKTSGGAGEQFF. As DNA, the CDR3 is TGCGCCAGCAGCCTAAAAACTAGCGGGGGGGCCGGTGAGCAGTTCTTC.

V is TRBV7-3 and J is TRBJ2-3; D uncertain. The ends were cut back, 4 bases at V and 4 bases at J, with 6 bases in the middle. CDR3 length: 12 amino acids. The germline V gene encodes CDR1 SGHTA and CDR2 FQGTGA. CDR3 in DNA: TGTGCCAGCAGCTCGGAGTCAGATACGCAGTATTTT. Translated: CASSSESDTQYF.

J is TRBJ1-2 and V is TRBV7-9, with TRBD1 matching over 8 bases. J gave up 6 bases and V 5 bases, and 8 bases lay outside the gene matches. The CDR3 consists of 14 residues. CDR1 SEHNR and CDR2 FQNEAQ come from the germline V gene (reference sequence). The CDR3 coding sequence is TGTGCCAGCAGCCTCGGGACAGGAGCACATGGCTACACCTTC. This translates into CASSLGTGAHGYTF. The full variable domain, completed using reference TRBV7-9 and TRBJ1-2, is DTGVSQNPRHKITKRGQNVTFRCDPISEHNRLYWYRQTLGQGPEFLTYFQNEAQLEKSRLLSDRFSAERPKGSFSTLEIQRTEQGDSAMYLCASSLGTGAHGYTFGSGTRLTVV.

The chain combines TRBV6-6 with TRBJ1-5; no reliable D call. The CDR3 extends over 14 amino acids. Deletions cut 11 bases from V and 4 bases from J, with 18 bases between. In germline, CDR1 is MNHNY, CDR2 SVGAGI (reference sequence). The CDR3 sequence is CAAGLVRGNQPQHF. CDR3 DNA: TGTGCCGCCGGGCTTGTGCGGGGTAATCAGCCCCAGCATTTT.

V usage is TRBV6-4 and J usage is TRBJ2-2, with a tentative D call TRBD1 (5 bases). The CDR3 runs to 13 residues. CDR1 and CDR2 (germline): MRHNA, SNTAGT. The germline V and J ends were trimmed by 9 bases and 3 bases, with 11 bases remaining between them. This CDR3 is CASGRADTGELFF. The CDR3 DNA reads as TGTGCCAGTGGCAGGGCGGACACCGGGGAGCTGTTTTTT.

This clone was seen only once. V gene TRBV9 combines with J gene TRBJ2-3, with D possibly matching TRBD1 (6 bases). There are 15 residues in the CDR3. Trimming cost V 3 bases and J 1 base, with 12 bases left between them. Germline V gene sequence: CDR1 SGDLS, CDR2 YYNGEE. Written as DNA, the CDR3 is TGTGCCAGCAGCGCCCAGGGGCGGGGCACAGATACGCAGTATTTT. This gives the protein CASSAQGRGTDTQYF.

This chain connects TRBV6-6 to TRBJ2-2, with D possibly being TRBD1 (5 bases). Trimming shortened V by 0 bases and J by 5 bases, and 13 bases separated the two germline ends. This CDR3 is built from 16 residues. Per germline, CDR1 MNHNY and CDR2 SVGAGI (reference sequence). CDR3 protein: CASSYSQETMTGELFF. In DNA form, the CDR3 reads TGTGCCAGCAGTTACTCACAGGAAACTATGACCGGGGAGCTGTTTTTT.

This clone turned up a few times. This chain joins TRBV7-9 and TRBJ1-1; 7 bases align to TRBD1. The CDR3 covers 15 residues. Germline V gene data show CDR1 as SEHNR and CDR2 as FQNEAQ (reference sequence). V shed 2 bases, J shed 0 bases, and the junction held 3 bases outside the gene matches. The CDR3 spells CASSLPGQLNTEAFF. Written as DNA, the CDR3 is TGTGCCAGCAGCTTACCGGGACAGCTGAACACTGAAGCTTTCTTT.

This chain uses TRBV13 with TRBJ2-5; 13 nucleotides line up with TRBD2. V trimming: 5 bases; J trimming: 5 bases; junction bases outside the gene matches: 20. This CDR3 region has 20 residues. Germline V lookup: CDR1 PRHDT, CDR2 FYEKMQ (reference sequence). This chain's CDR3 is CASSAYTSGGAEYRRETQYF. Written as DNA, the CDR3 is TGTGCCAGCAGCGCCTATACTAGCGGGGGGGCCGAATACAGAAGGGAGACCCAGTACTTC.

The V and J genes are TRBV9 and TRBJ2-7; D remains unclear. V lost 3 bases to trimming and J lost 6 bases, with 13 bases between them. The CDR3 consists of 13 residues. Germline V CDR1 and CDR2: SGDLS, YYNGEE. The CDR3 DNA follows: TGTGCCAGCAGCGCAATGCGCGCGTCCGAGCAGTACTTC. Its protein is CASSAMRASEQYF.

The rearrangement joins TRBV27 to TRBJ1-2; D is undetermined. The germline gives CDR1 MNHEY, CDR2 SMNVEV (reference sequence). This CDR3 is built from 14 residues. With 2 bases removed from V and 8 bases from J, the gap between germline ends came to 15 bases. The CDR3, as DNA: TGTGCCAGCAGTTTAAGTCCGGCTAGTTCAGGCTACACCTTC. Protein: CASSLSPASSGYTF.

V usage is TRBV2 and J usage is TRBJ1-1, with a possible D match to TRBD1 (6 bases). The CDR3 contains 11 residues. Germline V CDR1 and CDR2: SNHLY, FYNNEI. V lost 7 bases and J 7 bases, leaving 10 bases between the germline ends. CDR3 nucleotides: TGTGCCAGCACTCGACAGGTTGAAGCTTTCTTT. Amino acid sequence: CASTRQVEAFF.

The chain has TRBV7-9 and TRBJ2-3; D might be TRBD1 (5 bases). This CDR3 contains 16 residues. Germline V gene sequence: CDR1 SEHNR, CDR2 FQNEAQ (reference sequence). V was cut by 3 bases and J by 3 bases, with 16 bases left in between. This CDR3 reads CASSFGSRDGTDTQYF. CDR3 bases: TGTGCCAGCAGCTTTGGGTCCAGGGATGGGACAGATACGCAGTATTTT.

With respect to this clone: Likely a read error: the CDR3 ends without its conserved phenylalanine or tryptophan. The chain joins TRBV6-6 to TRBJ1-1; possible D gene TRBD1, 5 bases. The germline V gene has CDR1 MNHNY and CDR2 SVGAGI (reference sequence). CDR3 size: 12 residues. In nucleotides, the CDR3 is TGTGCCACCAGTGCAACGGGGGGTCAAGCTTTCCTT. It translates to CATSATGGQAFL.

CDR3 region: CASSQDRLSPFF. DNA of the CDR3: TGCGCCAGCAGCCAAGATCGACTAAGCCCGTTCTTC. The J gene is TRBJ2-1, the V gene TRBV4-1; a weak D match, TRBD2 (5 bases). CDR1 and CDR2 from the germline V gene are MGHRA and YSYEKL. V was pared by 0 bases and J by 15 bases, with 12 bases between. The CDR3 has 12 amino acids.

This clone was seen only a few times. The V call is TRBV28, the J call TRBJ2-7, with D possibly matching TRBD2 (6 bases). The germline V gene encodes CDR1 MDHEN and CDR2 SYDVKM. CDR3 size: 15 residues. V was cut by 6 bases and J by 0 bases, with 15 bases left in between. CDR3 sequence: CASRRDPLSSYEQYF. The CDR3 DNA is TGTGCCAGCAGGCGGGACCCCCTGAGCTCCTACGAGCAGTACTTC.

This clone has only a few counts. The chain has TRBV7-2 and TRBJ2-7; tentative D call: TRBD2 (5 bases). The V gene lost 3 bases and the J gene lost 2 bases, with 14 bases spanning the gap. The CDR3 covers 15 residues. Germline CDR1 and CDR2: SGHTA and FQGNSA. As DNA, the CDR3 is TGTGCCAGCAGCTTTGTGGGGAGTTTAGCCTACGAGCAGTACTTC. It is translated as CASSFVGSLAYEQYF.

This clone turned up a few times. The chain links TRBV29-1 to TRBJ2-4; D ambiguous. Trimming cost V 4 bases and J 9 bases, with 13 bases left between them. The CDR3 runs to 12 residues. Germline V gene lookup returns CDR1 SQVTM and CDR2 ANQGSEA. CDR3 nucleotide sequence: TGCAGCGTTGTCTTCGGTTCTGTCATTCAGTACTTC. Translating gives CSVVFGSVIQYF. Looking up the rest from reference TRBV29-1 and TRBJ2-4 gives the full variable domain: SAVISQKPSRDICQRGTSLTIQCQVDSQVTMMFWYRQQPGQSLTLIATANQGSEATYESGFVIDKFPISRPNLTFSTLTVSNMSPEDSSIYLCSVVFGSVIQYFGAGTRLSVL.

The sample holds one count of this clone. This sequence joins TRBV2 and TRBJ2-5, with D maybe TRBD1 (6 bases). The CDR3 contains 13 residues. V lost 2 bases and J 5 bases, leaving 9 bases between the germline ends. Germline V CDR1 and CDR2: SNHLY, FYNNEI. The CDR3 DNA reads as TGTGCCAGCAGTGAACGGCAGGGGGAGACCCAGTACTTC. Translated, it gives CASSERQGETQYF. Full variable domain (remainder filled in from reference TRBV2 and TRBJ2-5): EPEVTQTPSHQVTQMGQEVILRCVPISNHLYFYWYRQILGQKVEFLVSFYNNEISEKSEIFDDQFSVERPDGSNFTLKIRSTKLEDSAMYFCASSERQGETQYFGPGTRLLVL.